Listed here are 3 T cell receptor beta chains from one sample, sequenced in a study of Ad26.COV2.S vaccination and SARS-CoV-2 variants. The treatment denotes: approximately 18 received Ad26.COV2.S at low or high dose, single or two shots; five or six received placebo; per-sample allocation not given. It was on day 63 after the first vaccine or placebo injection that samples were taken. This table comes from immunoSEQ multiplex PCR, and its TCRdb copy is limited to in-frame clones, with some not included. The table has some 300,000 clones, 70% to 90% seen once. Source: peripheral blood, taken in a trial of Ad26.COV2.S vaccine versus placebo. The receptors originated from a person between 18 and 60 years old who received the Ad26.COV2.S COVID-19 vaccine or a placebo.

The chain recombines TRBV7-9 with TRBJ1-2, with a tentative D call TRBD1 (6 bases). CDR3 length: 13 amino acids. Trimming removed 5 bases at V and 8 bases at J, with 15 bases between. Per the germline V gene, CDR1 is SEHNR and CDR2 is FQNEAQ (reference sequence). The CDR3 reads CASSETGSHGYTF. As DNA, the CDR3 is TGTGCCAGCAGCGAAACAGGGTCACACGGCTACACCTTC.

This chain uses TRBV4-1 with TRBJ2-7, with D tentatively TRBD2 (5 bases). V was cut by 4 bases and J by 3 bases, with 10 bases left in between. Germline CDR1 reads MGHRA; CDR2 reads YSYEKL. The CDR3 loop spans 13 amino acids. The CDR3 here is CASSPLGGYEQYF. The CDR3 DNA follows: TGCGCCAGCAGCCCCCTAGGAGGCTACGAGCAGTACTTC.

The chain has TRBV4-1 and TRBJ1-4, with D maybe TRBD1 (5 bases). Germline V CDR1 and CDR2: MGHRA, YSYEKL. Trimming took 4 bases from V and 5 from J, leaving 17 bases between them. The CDR3 sequence is 16 residues long. CDR3 nucleotides: TGCGCCAGCAGCCCCGGAAGACTTGGGGGAAATGAAAAACTGTTTTTT. It is translated as CASSPGRLGGNEKLFF.